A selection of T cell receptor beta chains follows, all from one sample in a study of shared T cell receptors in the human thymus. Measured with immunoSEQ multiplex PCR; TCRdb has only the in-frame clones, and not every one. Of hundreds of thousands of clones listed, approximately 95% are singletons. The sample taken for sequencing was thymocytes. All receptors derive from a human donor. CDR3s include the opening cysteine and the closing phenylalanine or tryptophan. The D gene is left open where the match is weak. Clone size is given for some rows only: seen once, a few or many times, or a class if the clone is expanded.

CDR3aa: CASSVVEGNNEKLFF
CDR3nt: TGTGCCAGCAGCGTAGTGGAGGGGAACAATGAAAAACTGTTTTTT
len: 15
d_gene: .
v_gene: TRBV9
abundance: .
j_gene: TRBJ1-4

CDR3aa: CASSSEPQRKDSGANVLTF
CDR3nt: TGCGCCAGCAGCTCAGAACCACAGAGAAAGGACTCTGGGGCCAACGTCCTGACTTTC
len: 19
d_gene: .
v_gene: TRBV5-1
abundance: .
j_gene: TRBJ2-6

CDR3aa: CASSIDLQGGSQETQYF
CDR3nt: TGTGCCAGTAGTATAGATCTACAGGGAGGTAGCCAAGAGACCCAGTACTTC
len: 17
d_gene: .
v_gene: TRBV19
abundance: .
j_gene: TRBJ2-5

CDR3aa: CASSLISGSGNEQFF
CDR3nt: TGTGCCAGCAGCTTGATTAGCGGGAGTGGCAATGAGCAGTTCTTC
len: 15
d_gene: TRBD2
v_gene: TRBV5-6
abundance: once
j_gene: TRBJ2-1

CDR3aa: CASSDSPSGERGYTF
CDR3nt: TGTGCCAGCAGTGATTCCCCTTCAGGGGAAAGGGGCTACACCTTC
len: 15
d_gene: .
v_gene: TRBV25-1
abundance: .
j_gene: TRBJ1-2

CDR3aa: CASSLKTSGSNEQFF
CDR3nt: TGTGCCAGCAGCTTAAAAACTAGCGGGAGCAATGAGCAGTTCTTC
len: 15
d_gene: TRBD2
v_gene: TRBV11-3
abundance: .
j_gene: TRBJ2-1

CDR3aa: CANGTSGSTDTQYF
CDR3nt: TGTGCCAACGGGACTAGCGGGAGCACAGATACGCAGTATTTT
len: 14
d_gene: TRBD2
v_gene: TRBV7-9
abundance: .
j_gene: TRBJ2-3

CDR3aa: CASSEYRVRDQPQHF
CDR3nt: TGTGCCAGCAGTGAATACCGGGTCCGGGATCAGCCCCAGCATTTT
len: 15
d_gene: .
v_gene: TRBV6-1
abundance: .
j_gene: TRBJ1-5

CDR3aa: CASSQRASVHEQYF
CDR3nt: TGTGCCAGCAGCCAGAGGGCTAGCGTCCACGAGCAGTACTTC
len: 14
d_gene: .
v_gene: TRBV4-2
abundance: .
j_gene: TRBJ2-7

CDR3aa: CASSPLPTVNYGYTF
CDR3nt: TGTGCCAGCAGTCCCCTCCCGACAGTCAACTATGGCTACACCTTC
len: 15
d_gene: .
v_gene: TRBV27
abundance: .
j_gene: TRBJ1-2

CDR3aa: CASSFQGVNQPQHF
CDR3nt: TGTGCCAGCAGCTTTCAGGGAGTCAATCAGCCCCAGCATTTT
len: 14
d_gene: .
v_gene: TRBV7-8
abundance: once
j_gene: TRBJ1-5

CDR3aa: CAGRTGLNIHF
CDR3nt: TGTGCCGGTCGAACAGGCCTTAACATCCACTTT
len: 11
d_gene: .
v_gene: TRBV30
abundance: .
j_gene: TRBJ1-6

CDR3aa: CASSQDTSGTGSYNEQFF
CDR3nt: TGCGCCAGCAGCCAAGATACCTCCGGGACCGGCTCCTACAATGAGCAGTTCTTC
len: 18
d_gene: .
v_gene: TRBV4-1
abundance: .
j_gene: TRBJ2-1

CDR3aa: CASSRGRGLIYEQYF
CDR3nt: TGCGCCAGCAGCCGGGGCAGGGGACTAATCTACGAGCAGTACTTC
len: 15
d_gene: .
v_gene: TRBV4-3
abundance: .
j_gene: TRBJ2-7

CDR3aa: CASSARDRGTNEQYF
CDR3nt: TGTGCCAGCAGCGCCCGGGACAGGGGGACGAACGAGCAGTACTTC
len: 15
d_gene: TRBD1
v_gene: TRBV9
abundance: .
j_gene: TRBJ2-7

CDR3aa: CASPLWKETQYF
CDR3nt: TGTGCCAGCCCCCTTTGGAAAGAGACCCAGTACTTC
len: 12
d_gene: .
v_gene: TRBV6-1
abundance: .
j_gene: TRBJ2-5

CDR3aa: CSAPPETQYF
CDR3nt: TGCAGTGCTCCCCCAGAGACCCAGTACTTC
len: 10
d_gene: .
v_gene: TRBV20-1
abundance: .
j_gene: TRBJ2-5

CDR3aa: CASKQGQLSEQYF
CDR3nt: TGTGCCAGCAAGCAGGGCCAACTAAGCGAGCAGTACTTC
len: 13
d_gene: .
v_gene: TRBV2
abundance: .
j_gene: TRBJ2-7

CDR3aa: CASSQGSGQGARRYLNTEAFF
CDR3nt: TGTGCCAGCAGCCAAGGAAGCGGACAGGGGGCGCGGAGGTACCTGAACACTGAAGCTTTCTTT
len: 21
d_gene: TRBD1
v_gene: TRBV4-2
abundance: .
j_gene: TRBJ1-1

CDR3aa: CASSLLIHPTF
CDR3nt: TGTGCCAGCAGCCTACTTATACACCCCACCTTC
len: 11
d_gene: .
v_gene: TRBV7-8
abundance: .
j_gene: TRBJ1-2

CDR3aa: CASSLGQGEPMNTEAFF
CDR3nt: TGTGCCAGCAGCCTTGGACAGGGAGAGCCCATGAACACTGAAGCTTTCTTT
len: 17
d_gene: TRBD1
v_gene: TRBV7-2
abundance: .
j_gene: TRBJ1-1

CDR3aa: CASSFGGYSGNTIYF
CDR3nt: TGTGCCAGCAGTTTTGGGGGCTACTCTGGAAACACCATATATTTT
len: 15
d_gene: .
v_gene: TRBV28
abundance: .
j_gene: TRBJ1-3

CDR3aa: CASRSIGGLSEQYF
CDR3nt: TGTGCCAGCAGGTCTATAGGTGGGCTGAGCGAGCAGTACTTC
len: 14
d_gene: .
v_gene: TRBV6-5
abundance: .
j_gene: TRBJ2-7

CDR3aa: CASSYHPGRTIQYF
CDR3nt: TGTGCCAGCAGCTACCACCCCGGCAGGACCATTCAGTACTTC
len: 14
d_gene: .
v_gene: TRBV11-3
abundance: .
j_gene: TRBJ2-4

CDR3aa: CASSQRTGRRGQETQYF
CDR3nt: TGTGCCAGCAGCCAACGGACAGGGCGGCGGGGGCAAGAGACCCAGTACTTC
len: 17
d_gene: .
v_gene: TRBV14
abundance: .
j_gene: TRBJ2-5

CDR3aa: CASSLEYSNIQYF
CDR3nt: TGTGCCAGCAGCTTAGAGTACAGCAACATTCAGTACTTC
len: 13
d_gene: .
v_gene: TRBV11-2
abundance: .
j_gene: TRBJ2-4

CDR3aa: CASSHQGAGPYEQYF
CDR3nt: TGTGCCAGCAGCCATCAGGGGGCAGGCCCCTACGAGCAGTACTTC
len: 15
d_gene: TRBD1
v_gene: TRBV5-4
abundance: .
j_gene: TRBJ2-7

CDR3aa: CASSHRDGYEQYF
CDR3nt: TGTGCCAGCAGCCACCGGGACGGGTACGAGCAGTACTTC
len: 13
d_gene: .
v_gene: TRBV5-4
abundance: .
j_gene: TRBJ2-7

CDR3aa: CASSTLAGVSFDTQYF
CDR3nt: TGTGCCAGCAGCACGCTAGCGGGAGTTTCTTTTGATACGCAGTATTTT
len: 16
d_gene: TRBD2
v_gene: TRBV28
abundance: .
j_gene: TRBJ2-3

CDR3aa: CAWSTVGRGDTQYF
CDR3nt: TGTGCCTGGAGTACGGTCGGGAGGGGGGATACGCAGTATTTT
len: 14
d_gene: TRBD2
v_gene: TRBV30
abundance: .
j_gene: TRBJ2-3

CDR3aa: CAISYNGANTGELFF
CDR3nt: TGTGCCATCAGTTACAATGGGGCGAACACCGGGGAGCTGTTTTTT
len: 15
d_gene: .
v_gene: TRBV10-3
abundance: .
j_gene: TRBJ2-2

CDR3aa: CASNPNFGDGGTDTQYF
CDR3nt: TGCGCCAGCAACCCAAACTTCGGGGATGGGGGCACAGATACGCAGTATTTT
len: 17
d_gene: .
v_gene: TRBV5-1
abundance: .
j_gene: TRBJ2-3

CDR3aa: CASSPRGTGERDNEQFF
CDR3nt: TGTGCCAGCAGCCCACGCGGGACAGGGGAAAGGGACAATGAGCAGTTCTTC
len: 17
d_gene: TRBD1
v_gene: TRBV7-8
abundance: .
j_gene: TRBJ2-1

CDR3aa: CASSLRGNRSSGRAKTQYF
CDR3nt: TGTGCCAGCAGCTTAAGGGGTAATCGGAGTAGCGGGAGGGCAAAGACCCAGTACTTC
len: 19
d_gene: TRBD2
v_gene: TRBV7-3
abundance: .
j_gene: TRBJ2-5

CDR3aa: CASSPGYTVAGYGYTF
CDR3nt: TGTGCCAGCTCACCAGGGTACACCGTCGCGGGCTATGGCTACACCTTC
len: 16
d_gene: .
v_gene: TRBV18
abundance: .
j_gene: TRBJ1-2

CDR3aa: CASSPPQHF
CDR3nt: TGTGCCAGTAGCCCCCCCCAGCATTTT
len: 9
d_gene: .
v_gene: TRBV19
abundance: once
j_gene: TRBJ1-5

CDR3aa: CASSSTVNTGELFF
CDR3nt: TGTGCCAGCAGTTCGACAGTGAACACCGGGGAGCTGTTTTTT
len: 14
d_gene: .
v_gene: TRBV27
abundance: .
j_gene: TRBJ2-2

CDR3aa: CSALGLDRDYGYTF
CDR3nt: TGCAGCGCCCTGGGACTAGACAGGGACTATGGCTACACCTTC
len: 14
d_gene: TRBD1
v_gene: TRBV29-1
abundance: .
j_gene: TRBJ1-2

CDR3aa: CASSQIPPGPGANVLTF
CDR3nt: TGCGCCAGCAGCCAAATCCCACCGGGGCCCGGGGCCAACGTCCTGACTTTC
len: 17
d_gene: .
v_gene: TRBV4-3
abundance: once
j_gene: TRBJ2-6

CDR3aa: CASSPLEGANYGYTF
CDR3nt: TGTGCCAGCAGCCCCCTAGAAGGGGCCAACTATGGCTACACCTTC
len: 15
d_gene: .
v_gene: TRBV7-9
abundance: .
j_gene: TRBJ1-2

CDR3aa: CASSAQGNQPQHF
CDR3nt: TGTGCCAGCAGTGCACAGGGTAATCAGCCCCAGCATTTT
len: 13
d_gene: .
v_gene: TRBV28
abundance: .
j_gene: TRBJ1-5

CDR3aa: CASTRTRRTDTQYF
CDR3nt: TGTGCCAGCACCAGGACTAGGCGCACAGATACGCAGTATTTT
len: 14
d_gene: TRBD2
v_gene: TRBV6-5
abundance: .
j_gene: TRBJ2-3

CDR3aa: CASSPDSDPVTDTQYF
CDR3nt: TGTGCCAGCAGCCCCGATAGCGACCCGGTTACAGATACGCAGTATTTT
len: 16
d_gene: .
v_gene: TRBV11-2
abundance: once
j_gene: TRBJ2-3

CDR3aa: CASRRTGIIGNYGYTF
CDR3nt: TGTGCCAGCAGGCGGACAGGGATAATCGGAAACTATGGCTACACCTTC
len: 16
d_gene: TRBD1
v_gene: TRBV2
abundance: .
j_gene: TRBJ1-2

CDR3aa: CASSSRFGGFYGYTF
CDR3nt: TGTGCCAGCAGTTCCAGGTTTGGGGGGTTCTATGGCTACACCTTC
len: 15
d_gene: .
v_gene: TRBV6-5
abundance: .
j_gene: TRBJ1-2

CDR3aa: CASKGGQREGVEEQYF
CDR3nt: TGCGCCAGCAAGGGGGGTCAAAGGGAGGGGGTAGAAGAGCAGTACTTC
len: 16
d_gene: .
v_gene: TRBV10-1
abundance: .
j_gene: TRBJ2-7

CDR3aa: CASSPQNRGNMNTEAFF
CDR3nt: TGTGCCAGCTCACCACAGAACAGGGGGAACATGAACACTGAAGCTTTCTTT
len: 17
d_gene: TRBD1
v_gene: TRBV18
abundance: .
j_gene: TRBJ1-1

CDR3aa: CASTKRVDSYEQYF
CDR3nt: TGCGCCAGCACAAAGCGGGTCGACTCCTACGAGCAGTACTTC
len: 14
d_gene: .
v_gene: TRBV5-1
abundance: .
j_gene: TRBJ2-7

CDR3aa: CASSVGRNSGNTIYF
CDR3nt: TGTGCCAGCAGCGTTGGGAGGAACTCTGGAAACACCATATATTTT
len: 15
d_gene: .
v_gene: TRBV7-2
abundance: .
j_gene: TRBJ1-3

CDR3aa: CASSPTQRATNEKLFF
CDR3nt: TGTGCCAGCAGCCCTACACAGAGGGCAACTAATGAAAAACTGTTTTTT
len: 16
d_gene: .
v_gene: TRBV27
abundance: .
j_gene: TRBJ1-4

CDR3aa: CASSSRQGPQENEQYF
CDR3nt: TGTGCCAGCAGTTCACGACAGGGCCCTCAGGAGAACGAGCAGTACTTC
len: 16
d_gene: TRBD1
v_gene: TRBV28
abundance: .
j_gene: TRBJ2-7

CDR3aa: CASSLVGLAGQRSTDTQYF
CDR3nt: TGTGCCAGCAGCTTAGTGGGACTAGCGGGACAGAGGAGCACAGATACGCAGTATTTT
len: 19
d_gene: TRBD2
v_gene: TRBV7-2
abundance: .
j_gene: TRBJ2-3

CDR3aa: CASSCRQGPWCWNQPQHF
CDR3nt: TGTGCCAGCAGTTGCCGACAGGGTCCTTGGTGTTGGAATCAGCCCCAGCATTTT
len: 18
d_gene: TRBD1
v_gene: TRBV27
abundance: once
j_gene: TRBJ1-5

CDR3aa: CAWRLTSWRAFYEQYF
CDR3nt: TGTGCCTGGAGGCTGACAAGTTGGAGGGCTTTCTACGAGCAGTACTTC
len: 16
d_gene: .
v_gene: TRBV30
abundance: .
j_gene: TRBJ2-7

CDR3aa: CASSFRGREWENTEAFF
CDR3nt: TGTGCCAGCAGTTTCAGGGGGCGCGAGTGGGAGAACACTGAAGCTTTCTTT
len: 17
d_gene: TRBD1
v_gene: TRBV28
abundance: .
j_gene: TRBJ1-1

CDR3aa: CASRNSSGFLYEQYF
CDR3nt: TGCGCCAGCAGGAATTCTAGCGGGTTCCTCTACGAGCAGTACTTC
len: 15
d_gene: TRBD2
v_gene: TRBV5-1
abundance: .
j_gene: TRBJ2-7

CDR3aa: CASSLPPGSGREDEQYF
CDR3nt: TGTGCCAGCAGTTTACCCCCGGGTAGCGGGAGGGAGGACGAGCAGTACTTC
len: 17
d_gene: TRBD2
v_gene: TRBV27
abundance: .
j_gene: TRBJ2-7

CDR3aa: CASSQDFRGTEAFF
CDR3nt: TGTGCCAGCAGCCAAGATTTCAGGGGCACTGAAGCTTTCTTT
len: 14
d_gene: .
v_gene: TRBV14
abundance: .
j_gene: TRBJ1-1

CDR3aa: CASSRAGAADGNTIYF
CDR3nt: TGTGCCAGCAGCCGCGCGGGGGCAGCGGATGGAAACACCATATATTTT
len: 16
d_gene: .
v_gene: TRBV4-2
abundance: few
j_gene: TRBJ1-3

CDR3aa: CASSPTEVTDTQYF
CDR3nt: TGTGCCAGCAGCCCGACGGAGGTTACAGATACGCAGTATTTT
len: 14
d_gene: .
v_gene: TRBV6-4
abundance: .
j_gene: TRBJ2-3